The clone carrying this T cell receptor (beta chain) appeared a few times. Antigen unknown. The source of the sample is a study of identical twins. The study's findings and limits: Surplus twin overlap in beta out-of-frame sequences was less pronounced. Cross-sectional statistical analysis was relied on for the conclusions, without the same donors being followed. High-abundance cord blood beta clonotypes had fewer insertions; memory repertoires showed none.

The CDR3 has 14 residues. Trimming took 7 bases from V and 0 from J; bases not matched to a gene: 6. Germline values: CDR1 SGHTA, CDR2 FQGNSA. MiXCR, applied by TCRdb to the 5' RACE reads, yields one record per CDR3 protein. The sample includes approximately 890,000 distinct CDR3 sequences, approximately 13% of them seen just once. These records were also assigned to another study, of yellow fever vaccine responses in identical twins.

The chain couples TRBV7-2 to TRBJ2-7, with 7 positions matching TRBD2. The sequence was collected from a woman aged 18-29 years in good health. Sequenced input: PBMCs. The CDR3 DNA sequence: TGTGCCAGCAAATCTAGCGGAACCTCCTACGAGCAGTACTTC. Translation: CASKSSGTSYEQYF.